These 9 T cell receptor beta chains share one sample of origin, sequenced in a study of T cell responses to AZD1222 COVID-19 vaccine (dated by TCRdb to the early 2020s). Interpreted using the paper, the time point label stands for: baseline before first vaccination. Preparation of the library involved the immunoSEQ multiplex PCR assay. TCRdb carries this immuneACCESS record with in-frame sequences only. Its versions omit some clonotypes, under half of them owing to an unresolved V gene in the studies checked, with the rest unexplained. The table for this sample lists approximately 140,000 clones; approximately 93% of them were counted only once. The ten largest account for 5% to 7% of the sample. This specimen was peripheral blood, taken on day 0 of AZD1222 vaccination. The receptors were sampled from an adult in good health.

The chain is built from TRBV5-4 and TRBJ2-7; TRBD1 aligns across 8 bases. The germline gives CDR1 SGHNT, CDR2 YYREEE (reference sequence). The CDR3 is 13 amino acids. V lost 4 bases and J lost 5; bases outside the gene matches: 5. This chain's CDR3 is CASSIGQGHEQYF. The CDR3 nucleotides read TGTGCCAGCAGCATAGGACAGGGCCACGAGCAGTACTTC.

CDR3 DNA: TGTGCCAGTAGTATGGCCCCAAATGAAAAACTGTTTTTT. Translated, it gives CASSMAPNEKLFF. This rearrangement joins TRBV19 to TRBJ1-4; D remains unclear. The V end lost 3 bases, the J end lost 5 bases, and 7 bases lay between the germline ends. CDR1 is LNHDA, CDR2 SQIVND, per germline (reference sequence). The CDR3 sequence is 13 residues long. The full variable domain, rest sourced from reference TRBV19 and TRBJ1-4, is DGGITQSPKYLFRKEGQNVTLSCEQNLNHDAMYWYRQDPGQGLRLIYYSQIVNDFQKGDIAEGYSVSREKKESFPLTVTSAQKNPTAFYLCASSMAPNEKLFFGSGTQLSVL.

The CDR3 here is CASSPGKVTLYEQYF. Written as DNA, the CDR3 is TGTGCCAGCAGCCCGGGGAAGGTAACTCTCTACGAGCAGTACTTC. V usage is TRBV7-9 and J usage is TRBJ2-7; tentative D call: TRBD2 (5 bases). The V gene's germline CDR1 is SEHNR and CDR2 FQNEAQ (reference sequence). Trimming took off 5 bases at V and 3 bases at J, with 17 bases between the two ends. The CDR3 runs 15 residues.

This clone has a single count. The J gene is TRBJ2-5, the V gene TRBV5-6, with TRBD2 identical over 14 bases. V lost 0 bases and J lost 4; bases outside the gene matches: 5. Germline loops: CDR1 SGHDT, CDR2 YYEEEE. The CDR3 loop spans 17 amino acids. The CDR3 sequence is CASSLAGTSGGRETQYF. Here the CDR3 DNA reads TGTGCCAGCAGCTTGGCGGGGACTAGCGGGGGCCGAGAGACCCAGTACTTC.

The V gene is TRBV5-1, the J gene TRBJ2-3; no reliable D call. The V gene lost 0 bases and the J gene lost 3 bases, with 2 bases spanning the gap. CDR3 length: 12 amino acids. Per the germline V gene, CDR1 is SGHRS and CDR2 is YFSETQ. Written as DNA, the CDR3 is TGCGCCAGCAGCTTGGTTACAGATACGCAGTATTTT. This gives the protein CASSLVTDTQYF.

The chain couples TRBV11-3 to TRBJ2-7; no clear D. In germline, CDR1 is SGHNT, CDR2 YENEEA. This CDR3 comprises 13 residues. V dropped 4 bases and J dropped 2 bases, with 9 bases sitting between them. The CDR3 reads CASSYSGPYEQYF. CDR3 DNA sequence: TGTGCCAGCAGCTATTCCGGACCCTACGAGCAGTACTTC.

V gene TRBV6-5 combines with J gene TRBJ2-2; D gene ambiguous. V lost 2 bases and J 4 bases, leaving 8 bases between the germline ends. Germline CDR1 is MNHEY and CDR2 is SVGAGI. This CDR3 is 14 amino acids long. Here the CDR3 reads CASSYGQTTGELFF. The CDR3 DNA reads TGTGCCAGCAGTTACGGGCAGACCACCGGGGAGCTGTTTTTT.

V and J are TRBV28 and TRBJ1-1; 8 positions agree with TRBD1. Germline CDR1 and CDR2: MDHEN and SYDVKM. V trimming: 2 bases; J trimming: 1 base; junction bases outside the gene matches: 3. This CDR3 comprises 15 residues. The CDR3 protein is CASSLTGTGNTEAFF. The CDR3 DNA reads as TGTGCCAGCAGTTTAACCGGGACAGGGAACACTGAAGCTTTCTTT.

The chain employs TRBV12-3 or TRBV12-4 and TRBJ1-5; D unclear. Deletions cut 6 bases from V and 5 bases from J, with 8 bases between. This CDR3 contains 12 residues. CDR3 in DNA: TGTGCCAGCAGGATCAGTGATCAGCCCCAGCATTTT. It codes for CASRISDQPQHF.